This T cell receptor beta chain stems from a study of blood T cell repertoires in COVID-19. Clones were read by immunoSEQ multiplex PCR, and TCRdb kept only the in-frame ones, dropping some. The sample contains 260,000 or so clones, about 91% of which appear only once. Germline V CDR1 and CDR2: SQVTM, ANQGSEA. The CDR3 contains 13 residues. V dropped 6 bases and J dropped 5 bases, with 15 bases sitting between them. Specimen: PBMCs or T cells enriched from blood (not recorded which). The TCR comes from a middle-aged woman with acute COVID-19. This rearrangement joins TRBV29-1 to TRBJ2-3, with a weak D call TRBD1 (7 bases). The CDR3 here is CSVVPQGGDTQYF. CDR3 coding DNA: TGCAGCGTAGTACCCCAGGGGGGAGATACGCAGTATTTT.